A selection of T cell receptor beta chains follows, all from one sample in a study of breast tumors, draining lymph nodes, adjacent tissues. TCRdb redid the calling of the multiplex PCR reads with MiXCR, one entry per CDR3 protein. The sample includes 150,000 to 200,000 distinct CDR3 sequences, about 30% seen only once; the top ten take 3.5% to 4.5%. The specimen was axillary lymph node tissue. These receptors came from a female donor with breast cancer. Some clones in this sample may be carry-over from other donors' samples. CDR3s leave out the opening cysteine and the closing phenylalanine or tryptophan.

cdr3_aa: ASSPGPSTGVLVYGYT
j_call: TRBJ1-2
v_call: TRBV19

cdr3_aa: ASSQDKRTGTEAF
j_call: TRBJ1-1
v_call: TRBV4-1

cdr3_aa: ASSGTGSSYEQY
j_call: TRBJ2-7
v_call: TRBV6-1

cdr3_aa: ASSPQARGTDTQY
j_call: TRBJ2-3
v_call: TRBV27

cdr3_aa: ASSFGSSYEQY
j_call: TRBJ2-7
v_call: TRBV7-9

cdr3_aa: ASMGGTDTQY
j_call: TRBJ2-3
v_call: TRBV6-5

cdr3_aa: ASSLFLATLLSGANVLT
j_call: TRBJ2-6
v_call: TRBV5-5

cdr3_aa: ASSLVQGGAETQH
j_call: TRBJ2-5
v_call: TRBV7-9

cdr3_aa: ASSHRQGYNSPLH
j_call: TRBJ1-6
v_call: TRBV7-9

cdr3_aa: SAHRRTSGSYEQY
j_call: TRBJ2-7
v_call: TRBV20-1

cdr3_aa: ASSRAPLYEQY
j_call: TRBJ2-7
v_call: TRBV18

cdr3_aa: SAREIAGGHGQF
j_call: TRBJ2-1
v_call: TRBV20-1

cdr3_aa: ASSEHGRGKPEAF
j_call: TRBJ1-1
v_call: TRBV6-1

cdr3_aa: ASSLAKVYEQY
j_call: TRBJ2-7
v_call: TRBV7-8

cdr3_aa: ASSLGSGLYEEDNSPLH
j_call: TRBJ1-6
v_call: TRBV5-6

cdr3_aa: ASNGHRTDTQY
j_call: TRBJ2-3
v_call: TRBV2

cdr3_aa: ASRQSGGVLEKLF
j_call: TRBJ1-4
v_call: TRBV6-1

cdr3_aa: SARDIWGPDYNEQF
j_call: TRBJ2-1
v_call: TRBV20-1

cdr3_aa: ASSVGTGDGYT
j_call: TRBJ1-2
v_call: TRBV9

cdr3_aa: ASSVGPQRTQPQH
j_call: TRBJ1-5
v_call: TRBV9

cdr3_aa: ASSAQVHSGNTIY
j_call: TRBJ1-3
v_call: TRBV9

cdr3_aa: ASSMGSGRMETQY
j_call: TRBJ2-5
v_call: TRBV19

cdr3_aa: ASSLGARETQY
j_call: TRBJ2-5
v_call: TRBV5-6

cdr3_aa: ASSTWTGTSGRVDTQY
j_call: TRBJ2-3
v_call: TRBV11-2

cdr3_aa: ASSLVVSSGSGYA
j_call: TRBJ1-2
v_call: TRBV11-2

cdr3_aa: SARVGVETQY
j_call: TRBJ2-5
v_call: TRBV20-1

cdr3_aa: ASSPGGSPYNEQF
j_call: TRBJ2-1
v_call: TRBV7-8

cdr3_aa: ASSSPRGSSYEQY
j_call: TRBJ2-7
v_call: TRBV28

cdr3_aa: ASSLETGRLNTEAF
j_call: TRBJ1-1
v_call: TRBV7-6

cdr3_aa: VSKKENNQPQH
j_call: TRBJ1-5
v_call: TRBV2

cdr3_aa: ASSDDRDRGPYEQY
j_call: TRBJ2-7
v_call: TRBV2

cdr3_aa: ASSHFLGQGYEQY
j_call: TRBJ2-7
v_call: TRBV6-5

cdr3_aa: ASSLGQGQETQY
j_call: TRBJ2-5
v_call: TRBV11-3

cdr3_aa: ASSSRRLAGLQRTQY
j_call: TRBJ2-5
v_call: TRBV11-3

cdr3_aa: ASSEVRQAEQY
j_call: TRBJ2-7
v_call: TRBV6-1

cdr3_aa: ASSAAQGALTDTQY
j_call: TRBJ2-3
v_call: TRBV5-1

cdr3_aa: ASDLKEGVKTTNEKLF
j_call: TRBJ1-4
v_call: TRBV27

cdr3_aa: ASSTTGINTEAF
j_call: TRBJ1-1
v_call: TRBV19

cdr3_aa: ASSDRQGAADTQY
j_call: TRBJ2-3
v_call: TRBV19

cdr3_aa: ASSVGEGGREKLF
j_call: TRBJ1-4
v_call: TRBV9

cdr3_aa: ASSLEHGNTIY
j_call: TRBJ1-3
v_call: TRBV7-3

cdr3_aa: ASSRASAGTGSYEQY
j_call: TRBJ2-7
v_call: TRBV6-5